This T cell receptor (beta chain) was identified in a study of cytomegalovirus exposure and HLA in healthy donors. Per germline, CDR1 SGHDT and CDR2 YYEEEE. The V and J ends lost 1 base and 2 bases, in that order; junction bases with no gene match: 7. The CDR3 has 16 amino acids. Primers included in the PCR were 60 Vbeta and 13 Jbeta primers. Measured with immunoSEQ multiplex PCR; TCRdb has only the in-frame clones, and not every one. The sample shows nearly 110,000 clones, 60% to 75% of them seen only once. The sample taken for sequencing was PBMCs. The chain carries TRBV5-6 and TRBJ2-3, with 7 bases matching TRBD2. The sequence was collected from a young man in good health and CMV-seronegative. CDR3 amino acids: CASSLMGGLTTDTQYF. Here the CDR3 DNA reads TGTGCCAGCAGCTTGATGGGGGGGTTGACCACAGATACGCAGTATTTT.